A selection of T cell receptor beta chains follows, all from one sample in a study of post-analysis software for immune sequencing data. TCRdb re-called the PCR reads through MiXCR, storing one row per CDR3 protein. The table has about 820,000 distinct CDR3 sequences, around 50% seen once. The specimen was blood. These receptors were collected from a girl between 10 and 17 years old with multiple sclerosis. The CDR3 runs from the conserved cysteine through the conserved F or W. The D gene is left open where the match is weak. The size field is filled for only some rows; it gives once, few, many or a size class.

CDR3: CSAMGQGTEYEQYF
DNA: TGCAGTGCTATGGGACAGGGTACTGAATACGAGCAGTACTTC
V: TRBV20-1
size: NA
J: TRBJ2-7
D: TRBD1

CDR3: CASKSPQGLGNNEQFF
DNA: TGTGCCAGCAAATCCCCACAGGGGTTGGGCAACAATGAGCAGTTCTTC
V: TRBV6-1
size: NA
J: TRBJ2-1
D: TRBD1

CDR3: CASSLDWLGDGELFF
DNA: TGTGCCAGCAGCTTAGATTGGTTGGGTGACGGGGAGCTGTTTTTT
V: TRBV7-2
size: NA
J: TRBJ2-2
D: NA

CDR3: CASSLGGRRSYNEQFF
DNA: TGCGCCAGCAGCTTGGGAGGGCGGCGCTCCTACAATGAGCAGTTCTTC
V: TRBV5-1
size: NA
J: TRBJ2-1
D: NA

CDR3: CATSDLANRVVDTQYF
DNA: TGTGCCACCAGTGATTTAGCGAACAGGGTCGTAGATACGCAGTATTTT
V: TRBV24-1
size: few
J: TRBJ2-3
D: NA

CDR3: CASSQGGTGTYEQYF
DNA: TGTGCCAGCAGCCAAGGAGGGACGGGGACCTACGAGCAGTACTTC
V: TRBV14
size: few
J: TRBJ2-7
D: NA

CDR3: CASSPSGDRRNIQYF
DNA: TGTGCCAGCAGTCCCTCAGGGGACAGGAGAAACATTCAGTACTTC
V: TRBV28
size: few
J: TRBJ2-4
D: TRBD1

CDR3: CAIQREGSTDTQYF
DNA: TGTGCCATCCAGCGGGAGGGAAGCACAGATACGCAGTATTTT
V: TRBV7-6
size: NA
J: TRBJ2-3
D: TRBD2

CDR3: CASSPGRATGDQETQYF
DNA: TGCGCCAGCAGCCCCGGTAGGGCGACAGGCGACCAAGAGACCCAGTACTTC
V: TRBV5-1
size: NA
J: TRBJ2-5
D: NA

CDR3: CAWSGTGPEKLFF
DNA: TGTGCCTGGTCTGGGACAGGGCCCGAAAAACTGTTTTTT
V: TRBV30
size: NA
J: TRBJ1-4
D: TRBD1

CDR3: CSAAGPRASGGNQETQYF
DNA: TGCAGTGCCGCAGGGCCTAGGGCTAGCGGGGGGAACCAAGAGACCCAGTACTTC
V: TRBV20-1
size: few
J: TRBJ2-5
D: TRBD2

CDR3: CASSRGPQGGTQYF
DNA: TGTGCCAGCAGTAGAGGGCCCCAGGGTGGGACCCAGTACTTC
V: TRBV7-8
size: NA
J: TRBJ2-5
D: NA

CDR3: CSLEDTNYGYTF
DNA: TGCAGCCTTGAGGACACTAACTATGGCTACACCTTC
V: TRBV29-1
size: NA
J: TRBJ1-2
D: NA

CDR3: CASSGLGGTYEQYF
DNA: TGTGCCAGCAGCGGGCTCGGGGGAACCTACGAGCAGTACTTC
V: TRBV7-2
size: few
J: TRBJ2-7
D: NA

CDR3: CSAIWAGYEQYF
DNA: TGCAGCGCCATCTGGGCAGGATACGAGCAGTACTTC
V: TRBV29-1
size: few
J: TRBJ2-7
D: NA

CDR3: CASSPSRGSTDTQYF
DNA: TGTGCCAGCAGTCCGAGCAGGGGGAGCACAGATACGCAGTATTTT
V: TRBV5-1
size: many
J: TRBJ2-3
D: TRBD1

CDR3: CASSRVGAGGPHNEQFF
DNA: TGTGCCAGCAGCCGTGTAGGAGCGGGAGGGCCTCACAATGAGCAGTTCTTC
V: TRBV5-6
size: NA
J: TRBJ2-1
D: TRBD2

CDR3: CSAPSGLSNQPQHF
DNA: TGCAGTGCTCCTTCCGGCTTAAGCAATCAGCCCCAGCATTTT
V: TRBV20-1
size: NA
J: TRBJ1-5
D: NA

CDR3: CASSPGPEADTQYF
DNA: TGTGCCAGCAGCCCAGGCCCGGAAGCAGATACGCAGTATTTT
V: TRBV12-3/TRBV12-4
size: NA
J: TRBJ2-3
D: NA

CDR3: CSVRVANEKLFF
DNA: TGCAGCGTCAGGGTAGCTAATGAAAAACTGTTTTTT
V: TRBV29-1
size: NA
J: TRBJ1-4
D: NA

CDR3: CASTPGGRDSKGEQFF
DNA: TGTGCCAGCACCCCGGGGGGACGGGACTCCAAGGGTGAGCAGTTCTTC
V: TRBV6-2/TRBV6-3
size: NA
J: TRBJ2-1
D: TRBD2

CDR3: CASSFVGGVAQETQYF
DNA: TGTGCCAGCAGCTTTGTTGGGGGGGTTGCCCAAGAGACCCAGTACTTC
V: TRBV7-2
size: few
J: TRBJ2-5
D: TRBD2

CDR3: CASSPTDSYEQYF
DNA: TGTGCCAGCAGTCCGACCGATTCCTACGAGCAGTACTTC
V: TRBV12-3/TRBV12-4
size: few
J: TRBJ2-7
D: NA

CDR3: CASNFLGTDYEQYF
DNA: TGTGCCAGCAATTTTCTCGGGACAGACTACGAGCAGTACTTC
V: TRBV5-5
size: NA
J: TRBJ2-7
D: TRBD1

CDR3: CASSPRRDRGTDTQYF
DNA: TGTGCCAGCAGCCCGCGGAGGGACAGGGGGACAGATACGCAGTATTTT
V: TRBV3-1
size: NA
J: TRBJ2-3
D: TRBD1

CDR3: CASSTRGQVADTQYF
DNA: TGTGCCAGCAGCACCCGAGGGCAGGTCGCTGATACGCAGTATTTT
V: TRBV21-1
size: NA
J: TRBJ2-3
D: NA

CDR3: CASTGQAMGGYTF
DNA: TGTGCCAGCACCGGACAGGCCATGGGTGGCTACACCTTC
V: TRBV9
size: few
J: TRBJ1-2
D: TRBD1

CDR3: CANSLRTGGLGTQYF
DNA: TGTGCCAACTCGCTTCGGACAGGGGGCTTGGGGACCCAGTACTTC
V: TRBV2
size: NA
J: TRBJ2-5
D: TRBD1

CDR3: CASRPTGISYNEQFF
DNA: TGTGCCAGCAGACCGACAGGAATCTCCTACAATGAGCAGTTCTTC
V: TRBV27
size: NA
J: TRBJ2-1
D: NA

CDR3: CASKREGPETQYF
DNA: TGTGCCAGCAAGCGGGAGGGCCCCGAGACCCAGTACTTC
V: TRBV2
size: NA
J: TRBJ2-5
D: TRBD2

CDR3: CASSPSGTGYREQYF
DNA: TGTGCCAGCAGCCCCTCCGGGACAGGGTATCGCGAGCAGTACTTC
V: TRBV25-1
size: NA
J: TRBJ2-7
D: TRBD1

CDR3: CASSYSAGVGYNVQFF
DNA: TGTGCCAGCAGTTACTCAGCGGGAGTGGGCTACAATGTGCAGTTCTTC
V: TRBV6-6
size: NA
J: TRBJ2-1
D: TRBD2

CDR3: CSAPITRGSYEQYF
DNA: TGCAGTGCCCCAATTACAAGGGGCTCCTACGAGCAGTACTTC
V: TRBV20-1
size: few
J: TRBJ2-7
D: NA

CDR3: CASSQVSVAGYYEQYF
DNA: TGCGCCAGCAGCCAAGTATCAGTAGCGGGGTACTACGAGCAGTACTTC
V: TRBV4-1
size: NA
J: TRBJ2-7
D: TRBD2

CDR3: CAAASGTARFF
DNA: TGTGCCGCAGCATCGGGTACCGCACGGTTCTTC
V: TRBV3-1
size: NA
J: TRBJ2-1
D: NA

CDR3: CASSRQFQETQYF
DNA: TGTGCCAGCAGCCGACAGTTCCAAGAGACCCAGTACTTC
V: TRBV7-2
size: NA
J: TRBJ2-5
D: NA

CDR3: CASNLGPTSGSTDTQYF
DNA: TGTGCCAGCAACTTAGGGCCGACTAGCGGGAGTACAGATACGCAGTATTTT
V: TRBV11-3
size: NA
J: TRBJ2-3
D: TRBD2

CDR3: CASGEGTRITEKLFF
DNA: TGTGCCAGCGGAGAGGGGACCCGGATCACTGAAAAACTGTTTTTT
V: TRBV7-9
size: few
J: TRBJ1-4
D: NA

CDR3: CAGSFTVQQETQYF
DNA: TGCGCCGGCAGCTTTACAGTACAGCAAGAGACCCAGTACTTC
V: TRBV5-1
size: NA
J: TRBJ2-5
D: NA

CDR3: CASSPGTLNEQFF
DNA: TGTGCCAGCAGCCCAGGGACTCTCAATGAGCAGTTCTTC
V: TRBV7-3
size: NA
J: TRBJ2-1
D: NA

CDR3: CASSPRQGLAKNIQYF
DNA: TGTGCCAGCAGCCCTAGACAGGGGCTAGCCAAAAACATTCAGTACTTC
V: TRBV3-1
size: NA
J: TRBJ2-4
D: TRBD1

CDR3: CASSSGTGGSERYF
DNA: TGTGCCAGCAGTTCCGGGACAGGAGGTTCGGAGCGGTACTTC
V: TRBV12-3/TRBV12-4
size: NA
J: TRBJ2-4
D: TRBD1

CDR3: CAISAGDRGRDGYTF
DNA: TGTGCCATCAGTGCGGGGGACAGGGGGCGTGATGGCTACACCTTC
V: TRBV10-3
size: NA
J: TRBJ1-2
D: TRBD1

CDR3: CACSLSYSYEQYF
DNA: TGTGCCTGCAGCTTATCCTACTCCTACGAGCAGTACTTC
V: TRBV5-5
size: NA
J: TRBJ2-7
D: NA

CDR3: CASSQGEGGHEQFF
DNA: TGTGCCAGCAGCCAAGGAGAGGGGGGTCACGAGCAGTTCTTC
V: TRBV7-3
size: NA
J: TRBJ2-1
D: NA

CDR3: CASSSPGTGGGYTF
DNA: TGTGCCAGCAGTTCCCCGGGGACAGGGGGCGGCTACACCTTC
V: TRBV12-3/TRBV12-4
size: NA
J: TRBJ1-2
D: TRBD1

CDR3: CAIATGVEETQYF
DNA: TGTGCCATCGCAACAGGGGTCGAAGAGACCCAGTACTTC
V: TRBV28
size: NA
J: TRBJ2-5
D: TRBD1

CDR3: CASSTLAGPYYGYTF
DNA: TGTGCCAGCAGTACCCTGGCGGGTCCCTACTATGGCTACACCTTC
V: TRBV6-5
size: NA
J: TRBJ1-2
D: NA

CDR3: CASSVNSGTLKNIQYF
DNA: TGTGCCAGCAGCGTCAATTCCGGGACACTCAAAAACATTCAGTACTTC
V: TRBV7-8
size: NA
J: TRBJ2-4
D: NA

CDR3: CASSLSYPVPSIVIGYTF
DNA: TGTGCCAGCAGCTTATCGTACCCGGTGCCGTCCATTGTAATTGGCTACACCTTC
V: TRBV11-2
size: few
J: TRBJ1-2
D: NA

CDR3: CASSKVVSTDTQYF
DNA: TGTGCCAGCAGCAAAGTGGTGAGCACAGATACGCAGTATTTT
V: TRBV5-5
size: NA
J: TRBJ2-3
D: NA

CDR3: CASSWDRAGETQYF
DNA: TGTGCCAGCAGTTGGGACAGGGCGGGCGAGACCCAGTACTTC
V: TRBV6-5
size: once
J: TRBJ2-5
D: TRBD1

CDR3: CASSYGQGFSYEQYF
DNA: TGCGCCAGCAGCTATGGACAGGGCTTCTCCTACGAGCAGTACTTC
V: TRBV5-1
size: NA
J: TRBJ2-7
D: TRBD1

CDR3: CSASGQGAYNEQFF
DNA: TGCAGTGCTAGTGGACAGGGAGCCTACAATGAGCAGTTCTTC
V: TRBV20-1
size: NA
J: TRBJ2-1
D: TRBD1